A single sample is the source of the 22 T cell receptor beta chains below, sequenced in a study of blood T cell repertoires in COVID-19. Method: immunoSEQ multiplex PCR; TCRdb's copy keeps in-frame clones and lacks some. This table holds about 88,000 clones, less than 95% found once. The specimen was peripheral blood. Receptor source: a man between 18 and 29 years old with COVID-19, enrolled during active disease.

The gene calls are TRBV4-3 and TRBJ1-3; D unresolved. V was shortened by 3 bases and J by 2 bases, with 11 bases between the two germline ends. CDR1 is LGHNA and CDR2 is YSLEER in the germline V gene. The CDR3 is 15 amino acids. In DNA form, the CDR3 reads TGCGCCAGCAGCCAGGGAGAAGGCACTGGAAACACCATATATTTT. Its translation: CASSQGEGTGNTIYF.

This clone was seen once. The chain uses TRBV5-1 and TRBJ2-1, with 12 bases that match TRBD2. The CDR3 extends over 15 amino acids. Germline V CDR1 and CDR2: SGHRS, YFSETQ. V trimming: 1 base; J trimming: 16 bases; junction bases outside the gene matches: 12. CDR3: CASSLTVEPGLAGFF. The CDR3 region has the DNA TGCGCCAGCAGCTTGACCGTTGAGCCGGGACTAGCGGGTTTCTTC. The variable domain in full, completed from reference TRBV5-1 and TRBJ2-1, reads KAGVTQTPRYLIKTRGQQVTLSCSPISGHRSVSWYQQTPGQGLQFLFEYFSETQRNKGNFPGRFSGRQFSNSRSEMNVSTLELGDSALYLCASSLTVEPGLAGFFGPGTRLTVL.

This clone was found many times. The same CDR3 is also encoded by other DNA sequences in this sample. The chain's CDR3 is CASSQDLAGGLLSYEQYF. The DNA for the CDR3 is TGCGCCAGCAGCCAAGATTTAGCGGGAGGGCTCCTCTCCTACGAGCAGTACTTC. This sequence joins TRBV4-3 and TRBJ2-7; TRBD2 matches 11 bases. V shed 0 bases, J shed 0 bases, and the junction held 7 bases outside the gene matches. The germline CDR1 and CDR2 sequences are LGHNA and YSLEER. This CDR3 is 18 amino acids long.

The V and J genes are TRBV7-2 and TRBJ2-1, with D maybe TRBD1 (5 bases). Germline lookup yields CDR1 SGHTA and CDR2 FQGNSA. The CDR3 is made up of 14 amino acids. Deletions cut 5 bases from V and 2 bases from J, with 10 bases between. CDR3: CASSEQTAYNEQFF. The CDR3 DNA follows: TGTGCCAGCAGCGAACAGACAGCCTACAATGAGCAGTTCTTC.

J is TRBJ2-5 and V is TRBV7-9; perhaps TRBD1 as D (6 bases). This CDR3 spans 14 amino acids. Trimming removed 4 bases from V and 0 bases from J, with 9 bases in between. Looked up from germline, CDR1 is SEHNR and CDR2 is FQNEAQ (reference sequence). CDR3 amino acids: CASSSGQNQETQYF. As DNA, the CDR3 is TGTGCCAGCAGCTCCGGACAGAACCAAGAGACCCAGTACTTC.

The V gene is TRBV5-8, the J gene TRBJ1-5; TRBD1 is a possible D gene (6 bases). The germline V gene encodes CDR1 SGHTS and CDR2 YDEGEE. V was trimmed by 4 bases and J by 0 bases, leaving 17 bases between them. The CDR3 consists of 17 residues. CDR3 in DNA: TGTGCCAGCAGCCCAGCCCGGACAGTGTATAGCAATCAGCCCCAGCATTTT. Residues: CASSPARTVYSNQPQHF.

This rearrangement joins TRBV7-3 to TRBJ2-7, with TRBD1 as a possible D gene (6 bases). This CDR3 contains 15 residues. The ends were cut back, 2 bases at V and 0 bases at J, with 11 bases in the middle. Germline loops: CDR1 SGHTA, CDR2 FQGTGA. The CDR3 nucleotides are TGTGCCAGCAGCTTAGGGGGCGGCCACTCCTACGAGCAGTACTTC. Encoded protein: CASSLGGGHSYEQYF.

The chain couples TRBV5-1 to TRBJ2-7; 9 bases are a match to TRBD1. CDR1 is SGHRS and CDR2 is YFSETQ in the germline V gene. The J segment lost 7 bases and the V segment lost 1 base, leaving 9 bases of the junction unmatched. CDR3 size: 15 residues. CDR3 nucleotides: TGCGCCAGCAGCTTGTTTGGGACAGGGCACGGAGAGCAGTACTTC. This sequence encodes CASSLFGTGHGEQYF.

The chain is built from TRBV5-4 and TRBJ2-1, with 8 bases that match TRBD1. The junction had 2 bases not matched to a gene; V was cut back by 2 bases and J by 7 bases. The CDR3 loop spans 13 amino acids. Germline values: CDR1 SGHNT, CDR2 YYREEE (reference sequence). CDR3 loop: CASSLTGGNEQFF. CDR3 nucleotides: TGTGCCAGCAGCTTAACAGGGGGAAATGAGCAGTTCTTC.

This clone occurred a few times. The CDR3 loop is CASSMNRGGNTEAFF. CDR3 nucleotide sequence: TGTGCCAGCAGCATGAACAGGGGTGGTAACACTGAAGCTTTCTTT. The rearrangement uses TRBV13 and TRBJ1-1; 7 bases agree with TRBD1. Unmatched junction bases numbered 8, after V lost 5 bases and J lost 2 bases. There are 15 residues in the CDR3. Germline loops: CDR1 PRHDT, CDR2 FYEKMQ (reference sequence).

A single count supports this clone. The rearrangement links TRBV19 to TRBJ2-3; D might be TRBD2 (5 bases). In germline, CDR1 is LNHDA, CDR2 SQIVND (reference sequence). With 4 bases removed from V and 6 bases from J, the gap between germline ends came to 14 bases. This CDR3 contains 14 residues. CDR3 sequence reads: CASSTKTIGDTQYF. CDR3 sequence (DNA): TGTGCCAGTAGTACGAAGACTATTGGGGATACGCAGTATTTT.

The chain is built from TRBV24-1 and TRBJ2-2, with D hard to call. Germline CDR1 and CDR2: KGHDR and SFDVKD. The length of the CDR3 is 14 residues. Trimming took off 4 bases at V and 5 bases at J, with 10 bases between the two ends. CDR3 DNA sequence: TGTGCCACCAGTGACAGCGTCAAGACCGGGGAGCTGTTTTTT. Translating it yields CATSDSVKTGELFF.

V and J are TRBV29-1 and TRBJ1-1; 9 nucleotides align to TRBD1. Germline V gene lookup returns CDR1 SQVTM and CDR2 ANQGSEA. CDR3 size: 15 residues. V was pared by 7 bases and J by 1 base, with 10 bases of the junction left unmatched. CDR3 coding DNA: TGCAGCGGGTATCGGACAGGGGTGGGGAACACTGAAGCTTTCTTT. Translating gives CSGYRTGVGNTEAFF.

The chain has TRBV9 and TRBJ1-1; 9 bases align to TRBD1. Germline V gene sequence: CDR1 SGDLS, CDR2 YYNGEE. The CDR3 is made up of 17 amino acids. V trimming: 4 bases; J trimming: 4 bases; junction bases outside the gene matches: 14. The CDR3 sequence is CASSHGTGGLGGTEAFF. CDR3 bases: TGTGCCAGCAGCCACGGCACAGGGGGCTTGGGAGGCACTGAAGCTTTCTTT.

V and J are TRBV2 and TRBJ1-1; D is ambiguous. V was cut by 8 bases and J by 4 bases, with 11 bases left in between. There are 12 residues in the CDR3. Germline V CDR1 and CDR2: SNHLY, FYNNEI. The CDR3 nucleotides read TGTGCCAGCCCAGATCCAGGCACTGAAGCTTTCTTT. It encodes CASPDPGTEAFF.

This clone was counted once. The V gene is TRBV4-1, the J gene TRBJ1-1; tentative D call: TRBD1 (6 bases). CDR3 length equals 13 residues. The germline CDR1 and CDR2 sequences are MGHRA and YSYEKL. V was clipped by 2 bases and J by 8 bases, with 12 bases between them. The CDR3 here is CASSQRDTKEAFF. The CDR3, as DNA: TGCGCCAGCAGCCAACGGGACACAAAGGAAGCTTTCTTT.

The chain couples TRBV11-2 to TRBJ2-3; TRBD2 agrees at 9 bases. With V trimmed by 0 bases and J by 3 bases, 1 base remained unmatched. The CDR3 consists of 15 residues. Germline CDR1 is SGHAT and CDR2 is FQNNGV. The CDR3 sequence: CASSLETSGTDTQYF. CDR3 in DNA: TGTGCCAGCAGCTTAGAAACTAGCGGGACAGATACGCAGTATTTT.

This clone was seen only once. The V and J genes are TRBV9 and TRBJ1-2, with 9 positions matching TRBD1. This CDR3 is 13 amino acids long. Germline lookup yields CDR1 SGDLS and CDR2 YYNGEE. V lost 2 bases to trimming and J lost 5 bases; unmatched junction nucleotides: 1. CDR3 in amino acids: CASSVDRGYGYTF. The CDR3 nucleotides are TGTGCCAGCAGCGTGGACAGGGGATATGGCTACACCTTC.

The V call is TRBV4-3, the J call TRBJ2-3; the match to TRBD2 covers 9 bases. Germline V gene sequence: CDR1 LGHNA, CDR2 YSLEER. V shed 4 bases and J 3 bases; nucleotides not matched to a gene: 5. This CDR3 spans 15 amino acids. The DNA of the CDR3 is TGCGCCAGCAGCCTAGCGGGAGCAGGGACAGATACGCAGTATTTT. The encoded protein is CASSLAGAGTDTQYF.

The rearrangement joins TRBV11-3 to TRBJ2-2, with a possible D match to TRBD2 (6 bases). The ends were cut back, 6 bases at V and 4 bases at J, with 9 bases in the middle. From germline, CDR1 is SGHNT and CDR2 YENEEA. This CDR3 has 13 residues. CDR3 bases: TGTGCCAGCAGAATCGGGGGCACCGGGGAGCTGTTTTTT. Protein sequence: CASRIGGTGELFF.

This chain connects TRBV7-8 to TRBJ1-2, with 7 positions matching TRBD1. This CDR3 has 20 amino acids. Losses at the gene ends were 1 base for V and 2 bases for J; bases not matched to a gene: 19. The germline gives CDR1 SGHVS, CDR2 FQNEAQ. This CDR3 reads CASSLVSPSLGQHGNYGYTF. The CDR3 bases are TGTGCCAGCAGCTTAGTGTCCCCGAGTTTGGGACAGCATGGGAACTATGGCTACACCTTC.

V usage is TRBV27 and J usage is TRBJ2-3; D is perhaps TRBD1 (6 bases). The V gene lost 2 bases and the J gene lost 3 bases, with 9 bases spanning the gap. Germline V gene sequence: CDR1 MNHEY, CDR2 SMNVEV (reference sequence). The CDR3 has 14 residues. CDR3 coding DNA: TGTGCCAGCAGTTTAGGACAGATGACAGATACGCAGTATTTT. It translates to CASSLGQMTDTQYF.